The clone carrying this TCR beta chain was detected only a few times. Its antigen remains unknown. CD45RO/CCR7/CD25/CD127/CD95/CD27 staining was used to isolate CD4+ naive, central memory, regulatory and stem cell-like memory cells by sorting. Expressed TCRB transcripts were sequenced, since all the RNA that had been isolated was reverse transcribed. The method was immunoSEQ multiplex PCR; TCRdb's version includes in-frame clones alone and lacks a portion of them. Of about 240,000 clones listed, 27% are singletons. This sample stems from a study of beta chain features in type 1 diabetes. CDR3 size: 15 residues. The V end was cut by 3 bases, the J end by 1 base, with 9 bases between. Germline CDR1 SGHTA, CDR2 FQGNSA. Study-wide results and limits: High TCR expression in some cells could lead to their over-representation in cDNA sequencing. Among all four CD4+ subsets, Type 1 diabetes patients had TCRB CDR3s that were moderately but significantly shorter. It was among patients, rather than healthy donors, that naive, central memory and Treg TCRB repertoires appeared more similar.

Input material: central memory CD4+ T cells from blood. This clonotype was obtained from a man aged 25 to 45 in good health. This chain connects TRBV7-2 to TRBJ2-2, with D hard to call. The CDR3 protein is CASSFPTQNTGELFF. The CDR3, as DNA: TGTGCCAGCAGCTTTCCGACCCAGAACACCGGGGAGCTGTTTTTT.